The text below deals with one TCR beta chain. The V gene end was trimmed by 5 bases and the J gene end by 3 bases; junction bases not matched to a gene: 9. Germline CDR1 and CDR2: SGHTA and FQGNSA. CDR3 length: 15 residues. These data originate in a study of T-cell memory formation after mild COVID-19. Study-level information: The TCR clusters were mostly specific to one donor.

Constant-segment-primed 5'RACE gave TCR alpha and TCR beta cDNA libraries with sample barcodes and UMIs. TCRdb independently ran MiXCR on the 5' RACE reads; one entry per CDR3 protein. Here the sample spans around 320,000 distinct CDR3 sequences, just under 20% being singletons. This sequence originates from a man younger than 35 who had mild COVID-19 (a few samples of this study predate the infection). Cell type and time point are not known. V gene TRBV7-2 combines with J gene TRBJ1-2; 7 bases are shared with TRBD1. Sequencing used PBMCs or a T cell subset sorted from them (not recorded which). The CDR3 bases are TGTGCCAGCAGCCTGACCGGGACAGTCGACTATGGCTACACCTTC. It specifies CASSLTGTVDYGYTF.